This T cell receptor beta chain originates from a study of siplizumab effects on memory and regulatory T cells. Study-level points and caveats: A naive or memory phenotype could not be assigned to roughly 80-97% of the proliferating CD4+ or CD8+ clones. Alloreactive sequences traceable to unstimulated CD4+ memory cells declined significantly under siplizumab.

Assays were performed on roughly 10^5 TCR templates per sample. Profiled with immunoSEQ multiplex PCR; TCRdb holds only in-frame clones, not every one. The sample records under 70,000 clones, roughly 78% being singletons. The germline V gene has CDR1 LGHNT and CDR2 FRNRAP. CDR3 length equals 14 residues. V lost 9 bases and J 5 bases, leaving 19 bases between the germline ends. This clone came up a few times. Its antigen is as yet unknown. V gene TRBV12-5 combines with J gene TRBJ1-1, with D unresolved. The TCR comes from a human donor in good health. Sequencing was done on a sample of memory CD4+ T cells sorted from blood. The CDR3 region is CASHHVLGWTEAFF. CDR3 DNA: TGTGCTAGCCACCACGTTTTGGGATGGACTGAAGCTTTCTTT.